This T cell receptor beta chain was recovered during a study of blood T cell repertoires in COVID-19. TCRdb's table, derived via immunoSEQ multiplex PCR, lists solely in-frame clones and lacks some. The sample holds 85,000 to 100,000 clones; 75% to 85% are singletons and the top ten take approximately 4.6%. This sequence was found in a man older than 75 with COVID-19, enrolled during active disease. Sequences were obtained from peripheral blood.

The CDR3 loop reads CASSPLAGNRDNEQFF. The CDR3, as DNA: TGTGCCAGTAGTCCACTAGCGGGGAACAGGGACAATGAGCAGTTCTTC. V usage is TRBV19 and J usage is TRBJ2-1; 10 positions agree with TRBD2. V lost 5 bases and J lost 5; bases outside the gene matches: 9. Germline lookup yields CDR1 LNHDA and CDR2 SQIVND (reference sequence). The CDR3 totals 16 residues.